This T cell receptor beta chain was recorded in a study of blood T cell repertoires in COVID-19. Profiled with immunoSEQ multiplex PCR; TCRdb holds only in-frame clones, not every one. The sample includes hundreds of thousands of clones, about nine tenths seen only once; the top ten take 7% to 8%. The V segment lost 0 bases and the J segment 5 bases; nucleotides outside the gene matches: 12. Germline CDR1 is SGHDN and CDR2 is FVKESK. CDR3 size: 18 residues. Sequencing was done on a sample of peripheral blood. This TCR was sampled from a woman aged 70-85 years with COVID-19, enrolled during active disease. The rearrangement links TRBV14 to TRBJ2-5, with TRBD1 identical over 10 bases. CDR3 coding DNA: TGTGCCAGCAGCCAAGATTTCTGGACAGGGGGGGGATTGGAGACCCAGTACTTC. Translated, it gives CASSQDFWTGGGLETQYF. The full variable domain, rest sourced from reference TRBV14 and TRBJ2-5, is EAGVTQFPSHSVIEKGQTVTLRCDPISGHDNLYWYRRVMGKEIKFLLHFVKESKQDESGMPNNRFLAERTGGTYSTLKVQPAELEDSGVYFCASSQDFWTGGGLETQYFGPGTRLLVL.